Listed below are T cell receptor beta chains from one sample, sequenced in a study of liver allograft versus peripheral blood T cells. MiXCR, run by TCRdb on the reads, gives a single entry per CDR3 protein. The data show around 10,000 distinct CDR3 sequences, approximately 20% seen once. The receptors here all came from a human patient who had a liver transplant. The graft donor may be the source of some T cells. The CDR3 runs from the conserved cysteine through the conserved F or W. A D gene is named only where the DNA matches it firmly. Only part of the rows carry a size: once, few, many, or a class if the clone is expanded.

clone_size | d_call | j_call | v_call | cdr3_nt | cdr3_aa
. | . | TRBJ1-4 | TRBV7-9 | TGTGCCAGCAGCTTAGAGGTTGGCGTGGAAAAACTGTTTTTT | CASSLEVGVEKLFF
. | . | TRBJ2-7 | TRBV5-6 | TGTGCCAGCAGCTTGGCGCTCGGGGGCCTCTCCTACGAGCAGTACTTC | CASSLALGGLSYEQYF
. | . | TRBJ1-1 | TRBV6-1 | TGTGCCAGCAGTCCGTCGCCCATCGTGGAGGGAGCTTTCTTT | CASSPSPIVEGAFF
. | . | TRBJ2-1 | TRBV20-1 | TGCAGTGCTAGCGGTTGGGGAAGCGGGCGCCACAATGAGCAGTTCTTC | CSASGWGSGRHNEQFF
few | TRBD1 | TRBJ1-1 | TRBV9 | TGTGCCAGCAGCGTCAAAGGACAGGGTGGCACTGGAGCTTTCTTT | CASSVKGQGGTGAFF
. | TRBD1 | TRBJ2-5 | TRBV20-1 | TGCAGTGCTAGATCAGGGACAGGGCAAGAGACCCAGTACTTC | CSARSGTGQETQYF
many | TRBD1 | TRBJ2-7 | TRBV18 | TGTGCCAGCTCACCTGGGACAGGGGGCGCGTACGAGCAGTACTTC | CASSPGTGGAYEQYF
. | . | TRBJ1-1 | TRBV11-2 | TGTGTCAGCAGCTTAGTCACAGGGAACACTGAAGCTTTCTTT | CVSSLVTGNTEAFF
medium-sized | TRBD1 | TRBJ1-1 | TRBV18 | TGTGCCAGCTCACCTTCAGGGGGGGCTGAAGCTTTCTTT | CASSPSGGAEAFF
few | . | TRBJ1-2 | TRBV28 | TGTGCCAGCAGTTCTACAGGTTACTATGGCTACACCTTC | CASSSTGYYGYTF
. | . | TRBJ1-1 | TRBV12-5 | TGTGCTAGTGGTTTAAGGGAGAACACTGAAGCTTTCTTT | CASGLRENTEAFF
. | TRBD2 | TRBJ2-7 | TRBV30 | TGTGCCTGGGCGGGAGTTGGGGCTAGAATCGAGCAGTACTTC | CAWAGVGARIEQYF
. | TRBD2 | TRBJ2-1 | TRBV14 | TGTGCCAGCAGCCAAGTTGGACTAGCGTTGAACGAGCAGTTCTTC | CASSQVGLALNEQFF
medium-sized | . | TRBJ1-1 | TRBV10-3 | TGTGCCACGGCCGATCAGGATGGTCGAGCTTTCTTT | CATADQDGRAFF
medium-sized | . | TRBJ1-6 | TRBV15 | TGTGCCACCAGCAGAGATTCCCGCGGCGGTTCACCCCTCCACTTT | CATSRDSRGGSPLHF
medium-sized | . | TRBJ2-5 | TRBV6-6 | TGTGCCAGCAGCGAGGGACTGGGCCAAGAGACCCAGTACTTC | CASSEGLGQETQYF
medium-sized | TRBD1 | TRBJ1-3 | TRBV6-6 | TGTGCCAGCAGTCGATCCGGACAGGCCAACTCCGGAAACACCATATATTTT | CASSRSGQANSGNTIYF
medium-sized | . | TRBJ1-1 | TRBV19 | TGTGCCAGTAGTATAGAACGGGGGTACACTGAAGCTTTCTTT | CASSIERGYTEAFF
. | . | TRBJ2-1 | TRBV12-3/TRBV12-4 | TGTGCCAGCAGTCTAACAGGGAACAATGAGCAGTTCTTC | CASSLTGNNEQFF
few | . | TRBJ2-7 | TRBV12-3/TRBV12-4 | TGTGCCTGCCGGAGGGGGGGGGCTAACTACGAGCAGTACTTC | CACRRGGANYEQYF
medium-sized | . | TRBJ2-5 | TRBV6-1 | TGTGCCAGTAACTGGGGGTACCAAGAGACCCAGTACTTC | CASNWGYQETQYF
medium-sized | TRBD1 | TRBJ1-1 | TRBV11-2 | TGTGCCAGCAGCTTAATTCTCGGACAGGGAAATCGGAACACTGAAGCTTTCTTT | CASSLILGQGNRNTEAFF
medium-sized | TRBD2 | TRBJ2-5 | TRBV19 | TGTGCCAGTAGTATCAGGGAGGGAGAGACCCAGTACTTC | CASSIREGETQYF
many | . | TRBJ2-3 | TRBV6-5 | TGTGCCAGCAGTCGGAGACAACCCGGGGCAGATACGCAGTATTTT | CASSRRQPGADTQYF
medium-sized | . | TRBJ2-2 | TRBV6-2/TRBV6-3 | TGTGCCAGCAGTTCTAGGCTTCCAAACACCGGGGAGCTGTTTTTT | CASSSRLPNTGELFF
medium-sized | TRBD1 | TRBJ1-6 | TRBV6-6 | TGTGCCAGTCGGGACAGCAATTCACCCCTCCACTTT | CASRDSNSPLHF
. | . | TRBJ1-1 | TRBV9 | TGTGCCAGCAGCGTAGCTCAGGACAGGAACACTGAAGCTTTCTTT | CASSVAQDRNTEAFF
. | . | TRBJ2-7 | TRBV15 | TGTGCCACCAGCAGAGAGCGAAGGGGGATCTCCGAGCAGTACTTC | CATSRERRGISEQYF
once | TRBD2 | TRBJ2-1 | TRBV5-4 | TGTGCCAGCAGTGCCGGGACTAGCGGCCTTTCCTCCTGCAATGAGCAGTTCTTC | CASSAGTSGLSSCNEQFF
. | . | TRBJ1-3 | TRBV20-1 | TGCAGTGCTAGCGCAGACTCTGGAAACACCATATATTTT | CSASADSGNTIYF
medium-sized | . | TRBJ1-2 | TRBV6-5 | TGTGCCAGCAGACGACGGCAGCTATCCTATGGCTACACCTTC | CASRRRQLSYGYTF
. | TRBD1 | TRBJ1-1 | TRBV5-6 | TGTGCCAGCAGCTTGTTCGGACAGGTGAACACTGAAGCTTTCTTT | CASSLFGQVNTEAFF
. | . | TRBJ2-3 | TRBV20-1 | TGCAGTGGGGGGAGGTCCGCTGATTACACAGATACGCAGTATTTT | CSGGRSADYTDTQYF
few | . | TRBJ2-7 | TRBV6-5 | TGTGCCAGTGCCCTACAGGGAAAGCAGTACTTC | CASALQGKQYF
few | . | TRBJ2-3 | TRBV28 | TGTGCCAGCAGTTTAGCGGACCGCACAGATACGCAGTATTTT | CASSLADRTDTQYF
medium-sized | . | TRBJ1-2 | TRBV28 | TGTGCCAGCAGGACAGGCATCTATGGCTACACCTTC | CASRTGIYGYTF
. | . | TRBJ1-1 | TRBV20-1 | TGCAGTGCTAGACTACTTTTGGGGAACACTGAAGCTTTCTTT | CSARLLLGNTEAFF
. | TRBD2 | TRBJ2-7 | TRBV20-1 | TGCAGTGCTAGAGGTATTTGGGTACTAGCGGGAAACTACGAGCAGTACTTC | CSARGIWVLAGNYEQYF
medium-sized | . | TRBJ1-1 | TRBV19 | TGTGCCAGTACCTCCATCCCCGGCACTGAAGCTTTCTTT | CASTSIPGTEAFF
. | TRBD1 | TRBJ2-7 | TRBV28 | TGTGCCAGCAGTGCTCTGGGGACAGGGGTGGGCGAGCAGTACTTC | CASSALGTGVGEQYF
few | . | TRBJ1-5 | TRBV5-6 | TGTGCCAGCAGCTGGGGAGGTTTGAGCAATCAGCCCCAGCATTTT | CASSWGGLSNQPQHF
many | . | TRBJ1-6 | TRBV19 | TGTGCCAGTAGTCTCTATAATTCACCCCTCCACTTT | CASSLYNSPLHF
many | TRBD1 | TRBJ1-2 | TRBV6-5 | TGTGCCAGCAGTTACTCTGCCCAGGGGGGTGGCTATGGCTACACCTTC | CASSYSAQGGGYGYTF
medium-sized | . | TRBJ2-6 | TRBV24-1 | TGTGCCACCAGTTTTGGGCCGGACAGTTACTCTGGGGCCAACGTCCTGACTTTC | CATSFGPDSYSGANVLTF
medium-sized | TRBD1 | TRBJ1-4 | TRBV6-6 | TGTGCCAGCGTTGCCGGGACAGGGTTCTGGGAAAAACTGTTTTTT | CASVAGTGFWEKLFF
medium-sized | TRBD2 | TRBJ2-7 | TRBV29-1 | TGCAGCGTCCAAATCGGGCAGGGAGGGGAGCAGTACTTC | CSVQIGQGGEQYF
. | TRBD2 | TRBJ2-7 | TRBV5-6 | TGTGCCAGCAGCGCCGGGACTAGCGCATCCTACGAGCAGTACTTC | CASSAGTSASYEQYF
few | . | TRBJ2-7 | TRBV7-9 | TGTGCCAGCAGCTTACAGCATAGAAGCAACTACGAGCAGTACTTC | CASSLQHRSNYEQYF
medium-sized | . | TRBJ1-1 | TRBV6-5 | TGTGCCAGCAGTTACTCAAAGGGAGGCACTGAAGCTTTCTTT | CASSYSKGGTEAFF